This T cell receptor beta chain was recorded in a study of blood T cell repertoires in COVID-19. As handled by the study authors: Estimated nucleated cell counts came from reference gene primer amplification. The data were produced by immunoSEQ multiplex PCR, yet TCRdb's version contains in-frame clones alone and is incomplete. The V and J calls and clone size were taken over from that table, and D and trimming were inferred from the DNA. The data hold about 82,000 clones, with over 80% observed a single time. The germline CDR1 and CDR2 sequences are LGHDT and YNNKEL (reference sequence). The CDR3 has 15 residues. The V segment lost 1 base and the J segment 6 bases; nucleotides outside the gene matches: 5.

Specimen: peripheral blood. The source of this sequence is a man at least 80 years old with active or convalescent COVID-19. This rearrangement joins TRBV3-1 (or the pseudogene TRBV3-2) to TRBJ2-2; the match to TRBD1 covers 7 bases. CDR3 DNA: TGTGCCAGCAGCCAAGTATTAGGGGGCGCCGGGGAGCTGTTTTTT. Translated: CASSQVLGGAGELFF.